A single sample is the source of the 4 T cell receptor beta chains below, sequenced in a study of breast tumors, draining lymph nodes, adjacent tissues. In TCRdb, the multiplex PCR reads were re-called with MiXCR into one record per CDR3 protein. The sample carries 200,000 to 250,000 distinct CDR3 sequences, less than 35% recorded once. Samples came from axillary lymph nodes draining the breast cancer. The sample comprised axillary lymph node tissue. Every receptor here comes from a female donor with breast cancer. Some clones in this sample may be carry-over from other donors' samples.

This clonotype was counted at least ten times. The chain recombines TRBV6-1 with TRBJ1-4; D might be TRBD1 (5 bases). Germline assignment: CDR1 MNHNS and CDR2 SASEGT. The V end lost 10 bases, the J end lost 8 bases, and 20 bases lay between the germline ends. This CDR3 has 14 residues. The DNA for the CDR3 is TGTGCCACCGAACCGGGACCCGAGGGCGAAAAACTGTTTTTT. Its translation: CATEPGPEGEKLFF.

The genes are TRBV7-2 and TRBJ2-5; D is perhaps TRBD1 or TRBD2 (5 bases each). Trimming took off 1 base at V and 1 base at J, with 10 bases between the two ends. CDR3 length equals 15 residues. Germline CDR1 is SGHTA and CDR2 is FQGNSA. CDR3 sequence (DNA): TGTGCCAGCAGCTTAGAGGGACGGATCCAAGAGACCCAGTACTTC. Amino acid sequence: CASSLEGRIQETQYF.

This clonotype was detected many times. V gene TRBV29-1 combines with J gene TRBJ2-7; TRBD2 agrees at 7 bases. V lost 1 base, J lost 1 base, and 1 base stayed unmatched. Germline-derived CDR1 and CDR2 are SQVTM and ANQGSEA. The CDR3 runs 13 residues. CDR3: CSVEAGGSYEQYF. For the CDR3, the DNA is TGCAGCGTTGAAGCGGGAGGATCCTACGAGCAGTACTTC.

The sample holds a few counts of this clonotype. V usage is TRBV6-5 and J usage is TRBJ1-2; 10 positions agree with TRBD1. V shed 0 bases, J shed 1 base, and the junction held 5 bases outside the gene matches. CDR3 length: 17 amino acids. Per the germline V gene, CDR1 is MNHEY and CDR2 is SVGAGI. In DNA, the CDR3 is TGTGCCAGCAGTTACTCCTCTGGACAGGGGGGTAACTATGGCTACACCTTC. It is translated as CASSYSSGQGGNYGYTF.